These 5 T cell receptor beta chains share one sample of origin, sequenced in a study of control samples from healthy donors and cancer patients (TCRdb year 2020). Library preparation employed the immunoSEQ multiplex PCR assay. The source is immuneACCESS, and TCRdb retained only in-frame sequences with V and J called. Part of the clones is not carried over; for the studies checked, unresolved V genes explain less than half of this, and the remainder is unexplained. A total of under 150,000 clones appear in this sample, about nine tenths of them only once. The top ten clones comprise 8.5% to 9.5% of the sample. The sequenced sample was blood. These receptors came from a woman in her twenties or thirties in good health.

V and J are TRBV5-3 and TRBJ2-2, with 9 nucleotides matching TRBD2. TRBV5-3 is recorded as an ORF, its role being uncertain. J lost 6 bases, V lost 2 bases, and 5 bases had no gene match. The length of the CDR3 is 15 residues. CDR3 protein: CARSFRGRAPGELFF. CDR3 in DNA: TGTGCCAGAAGCTTCCGCGGGAGGGCCCCCGGGGAGCTGTTTTTT.

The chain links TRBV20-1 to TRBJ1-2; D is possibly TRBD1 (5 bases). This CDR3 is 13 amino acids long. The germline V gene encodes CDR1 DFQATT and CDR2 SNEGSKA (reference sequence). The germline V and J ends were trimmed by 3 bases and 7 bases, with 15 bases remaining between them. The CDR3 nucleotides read TGCAGTGCTAGTCTCCAGGGAGTGAGTGGCTACACCTTC. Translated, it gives CSASLQGVSGYTF.

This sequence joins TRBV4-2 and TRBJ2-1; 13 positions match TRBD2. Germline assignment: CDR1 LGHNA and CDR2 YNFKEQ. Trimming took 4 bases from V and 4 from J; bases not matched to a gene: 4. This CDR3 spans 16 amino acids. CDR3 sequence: CASSPGTSGAYNEQFF. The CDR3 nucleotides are TGTGCCAGCAGCCCCGGGACTAGCGGGGCGTACAATGAGCAGTTCTTC.

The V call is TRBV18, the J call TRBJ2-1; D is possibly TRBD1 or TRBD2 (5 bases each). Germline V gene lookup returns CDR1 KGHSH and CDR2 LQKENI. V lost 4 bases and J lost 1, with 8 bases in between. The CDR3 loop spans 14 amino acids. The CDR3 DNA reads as TGTGCCAGCTCACAGGGACGATCCTACAATGAGCAGTTCTTC. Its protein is CASSQGRSYNEQFF.

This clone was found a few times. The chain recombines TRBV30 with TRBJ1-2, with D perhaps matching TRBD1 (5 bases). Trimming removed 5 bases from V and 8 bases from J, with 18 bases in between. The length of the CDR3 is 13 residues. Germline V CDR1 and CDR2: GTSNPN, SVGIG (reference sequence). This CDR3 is CAWGTRALGGYTF. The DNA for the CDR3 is TGTGCCTGGGGGACCAGGGCCTTGGGGGGCTACACCTTC.